A selection of T cell receptor beta chains follows, all from one sample in a study of T cell repertoires in ileal Crohn's disease. Data came from immunoSEQ multiplex PCR; TCRdb stores just in-frame clones and leaves some out. The sample includes 13,000 or so clones, about 77% of them seen just once. Source material: ileal tissue. These receptors were collected from an adult with Crohn's disease. Each CDR3 is given with its conserved first and last residue. Each record gives: V gene, J gene, D gene, clone size, CDR3 DNA, CDR3 protein. D genes are given only for firm matches. Not every row has a clone size; where given, it reads once, few, many or a size class.

TRBV11-2	TRBJ2-7	-	-	TGTGCCAGCAGCTTCACAAAACCTTACGAGCAGTACTTC	CASSFTKPYEQYF
TRBV6-6	TRBJ1-3	-	medium-sized	TGTGCCAGCAGTTTACCAGGCGTCTCTGGAAACACCATATATTTT	CASSLPGVSGNTIYF
TRBV19	TRBJ1-1	TRBD1	-	TGTGCCAGTATGCCAGGGGGATTTAATGAAGCTTTCTTT	CASMPGGFNEAFF
TRBV5-1	TRBJ1-1	-	-	TGCGCCAGCAGCTCACATTTGAACACTGAAGCTTTCTTT	CASSSHLNTEAFF
TRBV7-6	TRBJ2-7	TRBD1	-	TGTGCCAGCAGCTTAGGGCAGGGGGCCCGCTACGAGCAGTACTTC	CASSLGQGARYEQYF
TRBV11-3	TRBJ2-7	TRBD1	-	TGTGCCAGCAGCTACGGGACAGGGGGGAACGAGCAGTACTTC	CASSYGTGGNEQYF
TRBV25-1	TRBJ2-7	-	-	TGTGCCAGCAGTATAACCTACGAGCAGTACTTC	CASSITYEQYF
TRBV9	TRBJ2-6	-	-	TGTGCCAGCAGCGTAGAGCCTTTAGCCTCAGGGAGGACCTCTGGGGCCAACGTCCTGACTTTC	CASSVEPLASGRTSGANVLTF
TRBV18	TRBJ1-2	TRBD1	-	TGTGCCAGCTCACCACAGCGGACAGGGGGCTATAGGAACTATGGCTACACCTTC	CASSPQRTGGYRNYGYTF
TRBV19	TRBJ2-4	TRBD1	-	TGTGCCAGTAGTGACCGGGACAGGGAAAGATACTTC	CASSDRDRERYF
TRBV29-1	TRBJ2-3	-	-	TGCAGCGTTGGTGTCACGGCAGATACGCAGTATTTT	CSVGVTADTQYF
TRBV7-2	TRBJ2-3	-	-	TGTGCCAGCAGCTTAGGTTGGGAGGATACGCAGTATTTT	CASSLGWEDTQYF
TRBV27	TRBJ1-4	-	-	TGTGCCAGCAGTCCTAGACAGGCATATGAAAAACTGTTTTTT	CASSPRQAYEKLFF
TRBV5-6	TRBJ1-2	-	-	TGTGCCAGCAGCTTGACGGGATTCAACTATGGCTACACCTTC	CASSLTGFNYGYTF
TRBV12-2	TRBJ2-7	-	-	TGTGCAAGTCGCGTACGATTGGGACTAGCGGGGCACTACGAGCAGTACTTC	CASRVRLGLAGHYEQYF
TRBV29-1	TRBJ2-7	TRBD1	-	TGCAGCGTTCTCGGGGGACAGGGGCGCGAGCAGTACTTC	CSVLGGQGREQYF
TRBV7-8	TRBJ2-2	-	-	TGTGCCAGCAGCTTATCAGGGAGGAAGACCGGGGAGCTGTTTTTT	CASSLSGRKTGELFF
TRBV6-5	TRBJ1-3	-	-	TGTGCCAGCAGTTCTCCAGGAGGGCCCGGCACCATATATTTT	CASSSPGGPGTIYF
TRBV5-1	TRBJ2-3	-	few	TGCGCCAGCAGCTTTGAACTAGGCACAGATACGCAGTATTTT	CASSFELGTDTQYF
TRBV9	TRBJ2-5	-	-	TGTGCCAGCAGCGTAGTTGGGCTTGGAGGGCGAGAGACCCAGTACTTC	CASSVVGLGGRETQYF
TRBV5-1	TRBJ2-7	-	-	TGCGCCAGCAGTTCAGGAGGGATCCCCGGGGCCTACGAGCAGTACTTC	CASSSGGIPGAYEQYF
TRBV6-1	TRBJ1-1	-	-	TGTGCCAGCAGTGAAAGGTCAGGTAACACTGAAGCTTTCTTT	CASSERSGNTEAFF
TRBV7-9	TRBJ2-2	TRBD2	-	TGTGCCAGCACCGCGGGGGGCGGGGAGCTGTTTTTT	CASTAGGGELFF
TRBV7-8	TRBJ1-5	TRBD1	-	TGTGCCAGCAGCTTAAGGGACAGGGGAGATCAGCCCCAGCATTTT	CASSLRDRGDQPQHF
TRBV1	TRBJ1-5	-	-	TGCACCAGCAGCCAAGAGGACAGTAGCAATCAGCCCCAGCATTTT	CTSSQEDSSNQPQHF
TRBV9	TRBJ2-5	-	-	TGTGCCAGCAGCGTAGCGGTGCAGGGACAAGAGACCCAGTACTTC	CASSVAVQGQETQYF
TRBV9	TRBJ1-6	-	-	TGTGCCAGCAGCGTAGAGAGGGGGCCCCTCCACTTT	CASSVERGPLHF
TRBV14	TRBJ1-2	-	once	TGTGCCAGCAGGGGAGAAAACTATGGCTACACCTTC	CASRGENYGYTF
TRBV6-1	TRBJ2-7	TRBD1	-	TGTGCCAGCAGCGGGGAGACAGGGGGATCCTACGAGCAGTACTTC	CASSGETGGSYEQYF